This TCR beta chain was sequenced during a study of cytomegalovirus exposure and HLA in healthy donors. About the research overall: Some 85 million unique TCRs from HLA-typed donors were held in an early data release.

The CDR3 length is 15 residues. Germline-derived CDR1 and CDR2 are SGHRS and YFSETQ. The V segment lost 5 bases and the J segment 3 bases; nucleotides outside the gene matches: 7. Researchers ran the PCR with 60 Vbeta and 13 Jbeta primers. Method: immunoSEQ multiplex PCR; TCRdb's copy keeps in-frame clones and lacks some. This repertoire shows over 100,000 clones, around 75% found once; its top ten account for about 0.92%. There are a few counts of this clone. Sequences were obtained from PBMCs. The origin of this receptor is a woman aged 30 to 39 in good health and CMV-seronegative. The chain uses TRBV5-1 and TRBJ2-3; TRBD1 matches 9 bases. CDR3: CASRDGTGWTDTQYF. The CDR3 bases are TGCGCCAGCAGGGACGGGACAGGGTGGACAGATACGCAGTATTTT.